The subject of this entry is one T cell receptor (beta chain). The antigen remains unidentified. There are 15 residues in the CDR3. Germline CDR1 is SGHRS and CDR2 is YFSETQ. V lost 2 bases, J lost 6 bases, and 7 bases stayed unmatched. Researchers ran the PCR with 60 Vbeta and 13 Jbeta primers. Generated by immunoSEQ multiplex PCR, the TCRdb table keeps only in-frame clones and is missing some. Of over 100,000 clones listed, about 76% are singletons. The entry originates in a study of cytomegalovirus exposure and HLA in healthy donors. The study's findings and limits: The study put about 180 TCR beta chains on its list as cytomegalovirus-associated. TCR beta sequences numbering around 15,000 were associated with HLA alleles at 0.05 false discovery rate in a later analysis.

The rearrangement joins TRBV5-1 to TRBJ2-2; 7 nucleotides align to TRBD2. The clonotype was recovered from a woman aged 40 to 50 in good health and CMV-seronegative. The sample consisted of PBMCs. CDR3 sequence (DNA): TGCGCCAGCAGCTTTGGGGGGGTCTCTGCCGGGGAGCTGTTTTTT. Protein product: CASSFGGVSAGELFF.